Each of the 32 T cell receptor beta chains below was sequenced from the same sample in a study of blood T cell repertoires in COVID-19. The repertoire was sequenced with immunoSEQ multiplex PCR; TCRdb's copy has only in-frame clones and lacks some. The sample records 35,000 to 50,000 clones, about two thirds being singletons. Sequencing input: peripheral blood. The receptors were gathered from a man older than 75 with acute or convalescent COVID-19.

The chain is built from TRBV9 and TRBJ1-3; 8 bases agree with TRBD1. Germline V CDR1 and CDR2: SGDLS, YYNGEE. J was trimmed by 3 bases and V by 0 bases; bases with no gene match: 8. The CDR3 sequence is 17 residues long. This CDR3 is CASSVGEGRGLGNTIYF. CDR3 bases: TGTGCCAGCAGCGTAGGAGAGGGCAGGGGGCTTGGAAACACCATATATTTT.

As to this clone: The germline gene is not matched at one end of the junction; a read error may be the cause. The chain couples TRBV7-2 to TRBJ1-2; D is perhaps TRBD1 (6 bases). The V gene's germline CDR1 is SGHTA and CDR2 FQGNSA. The CDR3 loop spans 10 amino acids. CDR3 DNA sequence: TGTGCCAGCATGGACCAGGGGAACGCCTTC. The encoded protein is CASMDQGNAF.

This CDR3 is CATSRDSASGYNEQFF. CDR3 nucleotides: TGTGCCACCAGCAGAGATTCCGCTAGCGGGTACAATGAGCAGTTCTTC. The chain has TRBV15 and TRBJ2-1, with 8 nucleotides matching TRBD2. The CDR3 is 16 residues long. The junction had 5 bases not matched to a gene; V was cut back by 0 bases and J by 4 bases. Germline CDR1 reads LNHNV; CDR2 reads YYDKDF (reference sequence).

The chain joins TRBV7-6 to TRBJ2-5; the match to TRBD1 covers 7 bases. V trimming: 5 bases; J trimming: 10 bases; junction bases outside the gene matches: 13. Germline CDR1 and CDR2: SGHVS and FNYEAQ. The CDR3 sequence is 14 residues long. CDR3 amino acids: CASSPTRQGLGQYF. The DNA for the CDR3 is TGTGCCAGCAGCCCTACTCGACAGGGTCTGGGCCAGTACTTC. Based on the CDR3 plus reference TRBV7-6 and TRBJ2-5, the full variable domain is GAGVSQSPRYKVTKRGQDVALRCDPISGHVSLYWYRQALGQGPEFLTYFNYEAQQDKSGLPNDRFSAERPEGSISTLTIQRTEQRDSAMYRCASSPTRQGLGQYFGPGTRLLVL.

The V gene is TRBV4-1, the J gene TRBJ1-1; 11 nucleotides match TRBD1. This CDR3 is built from 16 residues. Losses at the gene ends were 5 bases for V and 1 base for J; bases not matched to a gene: 6. Germline lookup yields CDR1 MGHRA and CDR2 YSYEKL. CDR3 sequence: CASSSGQGAWNTEAFF. For the CDR3, the DNA is TGCGCCAGCAGCTCCGGACAGGGGGCTTGGAACACTGAAGCTTTCTTT.

The genes are TRBV15 and TRBJ1-1; D is uncertain. The CDR3 is 13 amino acids. V lost 0 bases and J lost 2, with 4 bases in between. The germline V gene has CDR1 LNHNV and CDR2 YYDKDF (reference sequence). This CDR3 is CATSRELNTEAFF. The CDR3 DNA is TGTGCCACCAGCAGAGAACTCAACACTGAAGCTTTCTTT.

V gene TRBV5-4 combines with J gene TRBJ2-5, with D tentatively TRBD1 (6 bases). V lost 2 bases and J 5 bases, leaving 13 bases between the germline ends. Germline-derived CDR1 and CDR2 are SGHNT and YYREEE (reference sequence). The CDR3 totals 14 residues. DNA for the CDR3: TGTGCCAGCAGCTTTGAACAGGGTGACGAGACCCAGTACTTC. It is translated as CASSFEQGDETQYF. The full variable domain, with the rest looked up from reference TRBV5-4 and TRBJ2-5, is ETGVTQSPTHLIKTRGQQVTLRCSSQSGHNTVSWYQQALGQGPQFIFQYYREEENGRGNFPPRFSGLQFPNYSSELNVNALELDDSALYLCASSFEQGDETQYFGPGTRLLVL.

The gene calls are TRBV7-9 and TRBJ1-1; D may be TRBD1 (5 bases). Looked up from germline, CDR1 is SEHNR and CDR2 is FQNEAQ (reference sequence). CDR3 length: 14 residues. V lost 3 bases and J 4 bases, leaving 12 bases between the germline ends. CDR3: CASSLGGARTEAFF. In DNA form, the CDR3 reads TGTGCCAGCAGCTTGGGAGGGGCGCGCACTGAAGCTTTCTTT.

V gene TRBV2 combines with J gene TRBJ1-2; TRBD1 is a possible D gene (5 bases). Germline V gene sequence: CDR1 SNHLY, CDR2 FYNNEI. The CDR3 runs to 11 residues. V lost 6 bases and J 8 bases, leaving 10 bases between the germline ends. The CDR3 region is CASRPGGGYTF. The CDR3 DNA follows: TGTGCCAGCAGGCCTGGGGGGGGCTACACCTTC.

V is TRBV6-5 and J is TRBJ2-5; D not certain. This CDR3 region has 12 residues. Deletions cut 6 bases from V and 5 bases from J, with 10 bases between. The V gene's germline CDR1 is MNHEY and CDR2 SVGAGI. CDR3: CASSYPGETQYF. The CDR3 DNA sequence: TGTGCCAGCAGCTACCCCGGGGAGACCCAGTACTTC.

V usage is TRBV6-4 and J usage is TRBJ2-1; TRBD2 agrees at 9 bases. The J segment lost 11 bases and the V segment lost 0 bases, leaving 5 bases of the junction unmatched. CDR1 is MRHNA, CDR2 SNTAGT, per germline. The CDR3 totals 14 residues. The CDR3 bases are TGTGCCAGCAGTGACTCTGGGCTAGCGGGGAAGCAGTTCTTC. Residues: CASSDSGLAGKQFF.

This clone was seen ten or more times. One end of the junction fails to match germline, which may point to a read error. This rearrangement joins TRBV20-1 to TRBJ2-7; 11 positions match TRBD1. Germline loops: CDR1 DFQATT, CDR2 SNEGSKA (reference sequence). The CDR3 has 11 residues. The CDR3 bases are TGCAGTGCTAGTGTCAGGGGACAGGGGGACTTC. Translation gives CSASVRGQGDF.

A few counts support this clone. The chain uses TRBV4-3 and TRBJ1-2; TRBD1 matches 8 bases. Germline lookup yields CDR1 LGHNA and CDR2 YSLEER. V shed 0 bases, J shed 5 bases, and the junction held 11 bases outside the gene matches. This CDR3 region has 17 residues. The CDR3 loop reads CASSQDEGQAMTYGYTF. CDR3 sequence (DNA): TGCGCCAGCAGCCAAGACGAGGGACAGGCCATGACATATGGCTACACCTTC.

Only a few counts were recorded for this clone. The chain has TRBV16 and TRBJ1-2; 9 bases are shared with TRBD1. Looked up from germline, CDR1 is KGHSY and CDR2 is FQNENV. The trim removed 0 bases at V and 4 bases at J, leaving 12 bases unmatched. The CDR3 has 18 residues. The CDR3 DNA sequence: TGTGCCAGCAGCCAATCTGCCGGCGGACAGGGGCGAGTCTATGGCTACACCTTC. Protein sequence: CASSQSAGGQGRVYGYTF.

This clone came up many times. The chain carries TRBV7-9 and TRBJ2-1; 15 bases map to TRBD2. The CDR3 is made up of 18 amino acids. Germline V lookup: CDR1 SEHNR, CDR2 FQNEAQ (reference sequence). V gave up 4 bases and J gave up 5 bases; unmatched junction bases: 9. The CDR3 region has the DNA TGTGCCAGCAGCTCAACCGAGGGACTAGCGGGAGGAAACAATGAGCAGTTCTTC. This translates into CASSSTEGLAGGNNEQFF. Together with reference TRBV7-9 and TRBJ2-1, the CDR3 gives the full variable domain: DTGVSQNPRHKITKRGQNVTFRCDPISEHNRLYWYRQTLGQGPEFLTYFQNEAQLEKSRLLSDRFSAERPKGSFSTLEIQRTEQGDSAMYLCASSSTEGLAGGNNEQFFGPGTRLTVL.

This clone was detected only once. This chain connects TRBV30 to TRBJ2-2, with a possible D match to TRBD2 (5 bases). This CDR3 has 14 residues. Germline loops: CDR1 GTSNPN, CDR2 SVGIG (reference sequence). V shed 3 bases and J shed 1 base, with 9 bases lying between them. The CDR3 region has the DNA TGTGCCTGGAGCAGCGGCCTGAACACCGGGGAGCTGTTTTTT. This gives the protein CAWSSGLNTGELFF.

The count of this clone is one. This chain uses TRBV7-2 with TRBJ1-1, with D possibly TRBD1 on 5 matching bases. This CDR3 is built from 17 residues. V lost 4 bases, J lost 0 bases, and 18 bases lay in between. Per the germline V gene, CDR1 is SGHTA and CDR2 is FQGNSA. The CDR3 region is CASSSRPGLGMNTEAFF. For the CDR3, the DNA is TGTGCCAGCAGCTCCCGACCAGGGCTGGGGATGAACACTGAAGCTTTCTTT.

The chain employs TRBV30 and TRBJ2-7; tentatively, D is TRBD2 (6 bases). CDR3 length equals 14 residues. V was shortened by 1 base and J by 3 bases, with 13 bases between the two germline ends. CDR1 is GTSNPN, CDR2 SVGIG, per germline (reference sequence). Written as DNA, the CDR3 is TGTGCCTGGAGTGAGTTAGCGGACTACTACGAGCAGTACTTC. It yields the protein CAWSELADYYEQYF.

The V call is TRBV18, the J call TRBJ2-1, with D possibly TRBD1 on 5 matching bases. The germline gives CDR1 KGHSH, CDR2 LQKENI. Trimming pared 2 bases from V and 6 bases from J, leaving 14 bases between. This CDR3 has 15 residues. The CDR3 here is CASSPGRGARNEQFF. CDR3 coding DNA: TGTGCCAGCTCACCAGGGCGTGGGGCCCGCAATGAGCAGTTCTTC.

The rearrangement links TRBV10-3 to TRBJ1-2; D possibly corresponds to TRBD1 (6 bases). The CDR3 extends over 13 amino acids. V was trimmed by 6 bases and J by 7 bases, leaving 15 bases between them. CDR1 is ENHRY and CDR2 is SYGVKD in the germline V gene. The chain's CDR3 is CAIRGSSTGGYTF. The CDR3 nucleotides read TGTGCCATCAGAGGATCATCGACAGGTGGCTACACCTTC.

This chain joins TRBV7-2 and TRBJ2-1, with 10 bases aligning to TRBD1. The CDR3 is made up of 15 amino acids. With V trimmed by 5 bases and J by 2 bases, 3 bases remained unmatched. CDR1 and CDR2 (germline): SGHTA, FQGNSA. The CDR3 sequence is CASSQDRGPYNEQFF. The CDR3, as DNA: TGTGCCAGCAGCCAAGACAGGGGGCCCTACAATGAGCAGTTCTTC.

The chain's CDR3 is CASSKHQGGSGYGYTF. CDR3 in DNA: TGTGCCAGCAGCAAACATCAGGGAGGTTCTGGCTATGGCTACACCTTC. The rearrangement links TRBV21-1 to TRBJ1-2. TRBV21-1 is a listed pseudogene. CDR3 length: 16 amino acids.

In its sample, this clone was seen a few times. The V call is TRBV2, the J call TRBJ1-5; TRBD1 matches at 8 bases. V dropped 7 bases and J dropped 0; count of bases not matched to a gene: 5. Germline V lookup: CDR1 SNHLY, CDR2 FYNNEI. This CDR3 comprises 15 residues. The chain's CDR3 is CASTIDRGSNQPQHF. In DNA form, the CDR3 reads TGTGCCAGCACTATAGACAGGGGTAGCAATCAGCCCCAGCATTTT.

In this sample, this clone turned up once. The DNA for the CDR3 is TGTGCCAGCAGCCGAGCCTCAGGGGGTAACTATGGCTACACCTTC. Amino acid sequence: CASSRASGGNYGYTF. The chain uses TRBV28 and TRBJ1-2; the match to TRBD1 covers 7 bases. CDR1 and CDR2 (germline): MDHEN, SYDVKM. With 6 bases clipped from V and 1 base from J, the junction kept 8 bases outside the gene matches. The CDR3 consists of 15 residues.

The rearrangement links TRBV5-1 to TRBJ2-3; 9 bases match TRBD2. The V and J ends lost 3 bases and 1 base, in that order; junction bases with no gene match: 3. CDR3 length: 15 residues. CDR1 is SGHRS and CDR2 is YFSETQ in the germline V gene. The CDR3 DNA reads as TGCGCCAGCAGCTCCTGGACTAGCGGCACAGATACGCAGTATTTT. Protein sequence: CASSSWTSGTDTQYF.

The chain recombines TRBV5-4 with TRBJ2-7; 9 bases fit TRBD2. Unmatched junction bases numbered 9, after V lost 4 bases and J lost 1 base. CDR1 and CDR2 from the germline V gene are SGHNT and YYREEE (reference sequence). This CDR3 has 16 amino acids. This chain's CDR3 is CASSLFSGSRSYEQYF. In DNA form, the CDR3 reads TGTGCCAGCAGCCTGTTTAGCGGGAGCAGGTCCTACGAGCAGTACTTC.

The CDR3 loop is CASSAGGGARDTQYF. The CDR3 region has the DNA TGTGCCAGCAGTGCTGGCGGGGGGGCGAGAGATACGCAGTATTTT. This rearrangement joins TRBV2 to TRBJ2-3, with 9 bases lining up with TRBD2. CDR3 length equals 15 residues. The germline CDR1 and CDR2 sequences are SNHLY and FYNNEI. V lost 4 bases and J lost 5; bases outside the gene matches: 7.

This sequence joins TRBV7-6 and TRBJ1-2; 12 bases are a match to TRBD1. The ends lost 4 bases at V and 7 bases at J; junction bases unmatched: 10. Germline lookup yields CDR1 SGHVS and CDR2 FNYEAQ. CDR3 length: 16 residues. The DNA for the CDR3 is TGTGCCAGCAGCTCCCAATCGGGACAGGGGGCTGGTGGCTACACCTTC. Translated: CASSSQSGQGAGGYTF.

The rearrangement links TRBV5-6 to TRBJ1-1; no definite D call. V was clipped by 0 bases and J by 0 bases, with 6 bases between them. Germline-derived CDR1 and CDR2 are SGHDT and YYEEEE. The CDR3 spans 14 residues. Written as DNA, the CDR3 is TGTGCCAGCAGCTTGGACGGTTTGAACACTGAAGCTTTCTTT. Translation: CASSLDGLNTEAFF. Variable domain in full (rest from reference TRBV5-6 and TRBJ1-1): DAGVTQSPTHLIKTRGQQVTLRCSPKSGHDTVSWYQQALGQGPQFIFQYYEEEERQRGNFPDRFSGHQFPNYSSELNVNALLLGDSALYLCASSLDGLNTEAFFGQGTRLTVV.

This clone showed up just a few times. The CDR3 here is CASSPLLGGGTEAFF. The CDR3 nucleotides read TGTGCCAGCAGCCCCCTCCTGGGGGGAGGCACTGAAGCTTTCTTT. This chain uses TRBV11-2 with TRBJ1-1, with D possibly being TRBD1 (5 bases). Germline CDR1 reads SGHAT; CDR2 reads FQNNGV. The CDR3 runs to 15 residues. Trimming removed 5 bases from V and 4 bases from J, with 17 bases in between.

This clone turned up a few times. The genes are TRBV27 and TRBJ1-5, with 8 positions matching TRBD1. Germline V gene sequence: CDR1 MNHEY, CDR2 SMNVEV (reference sequence). CDR3 length: 18 residues. Trimming removed 5 bases from V and 2 bases from J; junction bases left unmatched: 14. Here the CDR3 reads CASSPIMDRVDGNQPQHF. In nucleotides, the CDR3 is TGTGCCAGCAGTCCAATCATGGACAGGGTGGACGGCAATCAGCCCCAGCATTTT.

The chain couples TRBV24-1 to TRBJ2-1; 8 bases are a match to TRBD1. Germline lookup yields CDR1 KGHDR and CDR2 SFDVKD. This CDR3 has 23 amino acids. V lost 5 bases, J lost 0 bases, and 26 bases stayed unmatched. The CDR3 DNA sequence: TGTGCCACCAGTGGTATAGGGGACAGGAAAGCCCAGCCGAGCCTAAGCTCCTACAATGAGCAGTTCTTC. Its translation is CATSGIGDRKAQPSLSSYNEQFF.